This is a list of T cell receptor beta chains from one sample in a study of cytomegalovirus exposure and HLA in healthy donors. TCRdb keeps only in-frame clones here, not all; method: immunoSEQ multiplex PCR. This table has 85,000 to 90,000 clones, around 84% appearing once. The sample was PBMCs. All receptors derive from a man in his forties in good health and CMV-seropositive. Each CDR3 is given with its conserved first and last residue.

j_call v_call cdr3_aa
TRBJ1-1 TRBV20-1 CSAGQGVKAFF
TRBJ1-2 TRBV6-1 CASSPQGDSLYGYTF
TRBJ2-1 TRBV9 CASSVQGAWYNEQFF
TRBJ2-1 TRBV5-1 CASSLSVEQFF
TRBJ2-7 TRBV19 CASKPGLAASYEQYF
TRBJ1-1 TRBV5-8 CASSWSLLQGNTEAFF
TRBJ2-3 TRBV19 CASSLLGQALGDTQYF
TRBJ1-4 TRBV7-3 CASSLGMEAGEKLFF
TRBJ2-1 TRBV7-9 CASSPEAGRGSYNEQFF
TRBJ1-2 TRBV5-1 CASSLDAGNYGYTF
TRBJ2-7 TRBV6-6 CASTPLVSGSTEQYF
TRBJ2-7 TRBV5-4 CASSLVGQGYEQYF
TRBJ2-7 TRBV28 CASSLWGTSGAYEQYF
TRBJ1-2 TRBV5-1 CASSLALGAHGYTF
TRBJ2-1 TRBV6-1 CASRLDRDRPNEQFF
TRBJ1-5 TRBV6-1 CASSEGNEAGLNQPQHF
TRBJ2-3 TRBV2 CASTARTGGDWTQYF